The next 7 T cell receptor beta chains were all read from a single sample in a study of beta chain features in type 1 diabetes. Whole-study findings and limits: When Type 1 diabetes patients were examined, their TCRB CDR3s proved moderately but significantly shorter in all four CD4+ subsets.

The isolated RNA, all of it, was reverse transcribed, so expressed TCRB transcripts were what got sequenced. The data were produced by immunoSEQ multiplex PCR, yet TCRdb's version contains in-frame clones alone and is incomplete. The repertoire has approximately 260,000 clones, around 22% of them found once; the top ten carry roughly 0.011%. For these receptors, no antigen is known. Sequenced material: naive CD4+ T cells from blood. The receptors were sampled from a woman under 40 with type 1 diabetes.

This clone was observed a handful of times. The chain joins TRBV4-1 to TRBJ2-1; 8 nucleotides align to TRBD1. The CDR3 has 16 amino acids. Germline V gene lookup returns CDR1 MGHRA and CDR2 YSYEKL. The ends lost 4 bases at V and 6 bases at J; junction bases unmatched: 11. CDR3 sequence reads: CASSLRGQGAINEQFF. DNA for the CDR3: TGCGCCAGCAGCCTCCGGGGGCAGGGGGCGATCAATGAGCAGTTCTTC.

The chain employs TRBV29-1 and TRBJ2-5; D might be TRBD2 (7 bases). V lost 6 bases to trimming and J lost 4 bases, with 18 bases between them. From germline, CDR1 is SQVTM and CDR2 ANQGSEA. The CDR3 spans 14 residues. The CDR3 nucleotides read TGCAGCGTGGGCCCCGGGGGGCTTGGAGAGACCCAGTACTTC. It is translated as CSVGPGGLGETQYF.

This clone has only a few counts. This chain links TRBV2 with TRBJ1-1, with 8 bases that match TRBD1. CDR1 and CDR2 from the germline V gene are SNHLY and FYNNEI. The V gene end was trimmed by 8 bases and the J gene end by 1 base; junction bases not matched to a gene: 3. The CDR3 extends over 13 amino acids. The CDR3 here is CASRGQENTEAFF. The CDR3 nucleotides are TGTGCCAGCCGGGGACAGGAGAACACTGAAGCTTTCTTT.

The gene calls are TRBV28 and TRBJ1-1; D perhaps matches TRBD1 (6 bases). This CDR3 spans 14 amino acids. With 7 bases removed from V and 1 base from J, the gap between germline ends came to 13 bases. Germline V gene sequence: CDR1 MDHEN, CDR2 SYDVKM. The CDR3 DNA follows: TGTGCCAGCACCATCCTGACAGGGAACACTGAAGCTTTCTTT. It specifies CASTILTGNTEAFF.

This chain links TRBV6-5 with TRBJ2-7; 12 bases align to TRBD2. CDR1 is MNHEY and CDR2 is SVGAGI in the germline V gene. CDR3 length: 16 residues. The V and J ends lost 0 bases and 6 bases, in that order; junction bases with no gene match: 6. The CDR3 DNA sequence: TGTGCCAGCAGTTACTCTGGACTAGCGGGGCCCTCCGAGCAGTACTTC. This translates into CASSYSGLAGPSEQYF.

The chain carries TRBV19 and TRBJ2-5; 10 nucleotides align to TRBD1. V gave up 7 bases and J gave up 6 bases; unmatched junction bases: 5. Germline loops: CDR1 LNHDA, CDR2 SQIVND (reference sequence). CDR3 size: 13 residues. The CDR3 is CASTTGGGKTQYF. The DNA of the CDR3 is TGTGCCAGTACGACAGGGGGCGGGAAGACCCAGTACTTC.

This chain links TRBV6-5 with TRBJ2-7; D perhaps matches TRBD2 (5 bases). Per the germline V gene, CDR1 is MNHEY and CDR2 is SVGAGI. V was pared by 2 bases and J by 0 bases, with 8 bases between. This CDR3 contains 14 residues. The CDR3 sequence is CASSYAGSSYEQYF. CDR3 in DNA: TGTGCCAGCAGTTACGCGGGCAGCTCCTACGAGCAGTACTTC.